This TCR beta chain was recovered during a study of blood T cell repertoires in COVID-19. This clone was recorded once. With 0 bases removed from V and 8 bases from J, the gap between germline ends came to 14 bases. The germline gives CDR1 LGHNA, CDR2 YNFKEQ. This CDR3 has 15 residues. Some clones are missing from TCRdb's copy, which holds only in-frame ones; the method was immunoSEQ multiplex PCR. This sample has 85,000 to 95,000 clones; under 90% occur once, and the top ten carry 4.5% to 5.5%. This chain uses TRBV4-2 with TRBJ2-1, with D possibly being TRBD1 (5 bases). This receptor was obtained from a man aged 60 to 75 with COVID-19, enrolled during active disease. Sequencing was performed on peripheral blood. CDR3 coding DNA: TGTGCCAGCAGCCAAGAGGGGCAAAGATTCGATGAGCAGTTCTTC. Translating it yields CASSQEGQRFDEQFF.